This record covers a single TCR beta chain. As yet, its antigen is unknown. The PCR used 60 Vbeta and 13 Jbeta primers. Some clones are missing from TCRdb's copy, which holds only in-frame ones; the method was immunoSEQ multiplex PCR. In the table there are under 70,000 clones, over 70% of which are singletons. These data belong to a study of cytomegalovirus exposure and HLA in healthy donors. Notes on the study in general: As a later analysis showed, a missense DCLRE1C variant was linked to trimming of TCR beta V- and J-genes.

This CDR3 region has 15 residues. Trimming removed 6 bases from V and 1 base from J; junction bases left unmatched: 4. Germline CDR1 and CDR2: WSHSY and SAAADI. This chain joins TRBV10-2 and TRBJ1-5; 9 bases map to TRBD1. Sequencing was carried out using PBMCs. The sequence came from a male donor in good health and CMV-seropositive. The CDR3 nucleotides are TGCGCCAGCAGGGGGACAGGGCCGAGCAATCAGCCCCAGCATTTT. Translation: CASRGTGPSNQPQHF.